Listed below are T cell receptor beta chains from one sample, sequenced in a study of blood T cell repertoires in COVID-19. TCRdb's table, derived via immunoSEQ multiplex PCR, lists solely in-frame clones and lacks some. The data contain 240,000 or so clones, about nine tenths of them singletons. What was sequenced was PBMCs or T cells enriched from blood (not recorded which). Receptors originate from a man between 45 and 60 years old who had been exposed to COVID-19. CDR3s include the opening cysteine and the closing phenylalanine or tryptophan. Fields, in order: CDR3 length, V gene, J gene, clone size, CDR3 protein. Clone size is given for some rows only: seen once, a few or many times, or a class if the clone is expanded.

15	TRBV7-2	TRBJ1-5	.	CASSSGDRGWQPQHF
14	TRBV28	TRBJ1-6	.	CASSPHGNNSPLHF
13	TRBV11-2	TRBJ1-2	.	CASSPETVYGYTF
15	TRBV10-3	TRBJ2-3	.	CAISESAGYTDTQYF
16	TRBV27	TRBJ2-3	once	CASSRSGGGITDTQYF
15	TRBV5-1	TRBJ2-1	.	CASSLTAGDYNEQFF
16	TRBV18	TRBJ2-6	.	CASSPYGDAGANVLTF
17	TRBV5-4	TRBJ1-4	.	CASSRGQGLATNEKLFF
13	TRBV2	TRBJ1-1	.	CASSEDSGTEAFF
17	TRBV5-1	TRBJ2-3	.	CASSFVGAGEGTDTQYF
14	TRBV5-1	TRBJ2-3	.	CASSLAYSTDTQYF
14	TRBV5-1	TRBJ2-1	.	CASRGTSGANEQFF
12	TRBV29-1	TRBJ2-5	.	CGASGLGETQYF
15	TRBV9	TRBJ2-7	.	CASSVTGTGEVEQYF